One sample yielded the 18 T cell receptor beta chains listed below, sequenced in a study of CD8+CD57+ T cells in acquired aplastic anemia. The authors sequenced patients whose flow cytometry had shown CD8+CD57+ cell expansion. Genomic DNA provided the template from which TCR beta VDJ and CDR3 profiles were obtained. TCRdb reprocessed the reads via MiXCR and lists one record per CDR3 protein. The sample consists of about 180,000 distinct CDR3 sequences, about 60% of them appearing once. Input material: sorted CD4+, CD8+, or CD8+CD57+ T cells (not recorded which) from PBMCs. All receptors derive from a human donor with aplastic anemia.

The CDR3 DNA sequence: TGTGCCAGCAGCCCATTAGCAGGTGAAGCTTTCTTT. It translates to CASSPLAGEAFF. This rearrangement joins TRBV7-3 to TRBJ1-1, with D hard to call. Germline assignment: CDR1 SGHTA and CDR2 FQGTGA. CDR3 length: 12 amino acids. Trimming took off 5 bases at V and 7 bases at J, with 11 bases between the two ends.

The rearrangement links TRBV12-3 or TRBV12-4 to TRBJ2-1; D unresolved. CDR3 length: 11 residues. Trimming cost V 5 bases and J 13 bases, with 12 bases left between them. DNA for the CDR3: TGTGCCAGCAGTCCAGCTTACTACCAGTTCTTC. Amino acid sequence: CASSPAYYQFF.

Many counts were recorded for this clonotype. V usage is TRBV29-1 and J usage is TRBJ1-1; unclear D gene. There are 13 residues in the CDR3. Trimming took 7 bases from V and 0 from J, leaving 12 bases between them. Germline loops: CDR1 SQVTM, CDR2 ANQGSEA. In DNA form, the CDR3 reads TGCAGCGCTAAAACAGAAATGAACACTGAAGCTTTCTTT. Translation: CSAKTEMNTEAFF.

This chain uses TRBV14 with TRBJ1-4; D remains ambiguous. V was pared by 0 bases and J by 9 bases, with 11 bases between. The CDR3 sequence is 14 residues long. CDR1 SGHDN and CDR2 FVKESK come from the germline V gene. The CDR3 sequence is CASSQDGVLKKLFF. Here the CDR3 DNA reads TGTGCCAGCAGCCAAGATGGAGTCTTGAAAAAACTGTTTTTT.

This clonotype was seen ten or more times. V usage is TRBV25-1 and J usage is TRBJ2-1; D is uncertain. Trimming left V 1 base short and J 6 bases short, with 4 bases between. CDR1 is MGHDK and CDR2 is SYGVNS in the germline V gene. The CDR3 spans 12 residues. The CDR3 nucleotides read TGTGCCAGCAGTGAATTGGGCAATGAGCAGTTCTTC. It specifies CASSELGNEQFF. Full variable domain (rest looked up from reference TRBV25-1 and TRBJ2-1): EADIYQTPRYLVIGTGKKITLECSQTMGHDKMYWYQQDPGMELHLIHYSYGVNSTEKGDLSSESTVSRIRTEHFPLTLESARPSHTSQYLCASSELGNEQFFGPGTRLTVL.

This clonotype was counted once. The germline gene is not matched at one end of the junction; a read error may be the cause. This rearrangement joins TRBV10-1 to TRBJ2-1, with TRBD2 matching over 7 bases. The CDR3 has 15 residues. CDR1 is WNHNN and CDR2 is SYGVQD in the germline V gene (reference sequence). CDR3 coding DNA: TGTGCCAGCAGCTTACGGGGGGACGGAGGCAATGAGCAGTTCTTC. Protein product: CASSLRGDGGNEQFF.

This clonotype was seen many times. The chain recombines TRBV7-8 with TRBJ2-1; no clear D gene. Trimming removed 1 base at V and 8 bases at J, with 12 bases between. This CDR3 has 14 residues. The V gene's germline CDR1 is SGHVS and CDR2 FQNEAQ. The CDR3 sequence: CASSLVRLVDEQFF. The CDR3 nucleotides are TGTGCCAGCAGCTTAGTACGTCTTGTGGATGAGCAGTTCTTC.

This clonotype was seen repeatedly, ten times or more. J is TRBJ2-2 and V is TRBV9; TRBD2 might be the D (6 bases). The CDR3 spans 15 residues. Germline values: CDR1 SGDLS, CDR2 YYNGEE. V was cut by 4 bases and J by 7 bases, with 17 bases left in between. The CDR3, as DNA: TGTGCCAGCAGCCCACCGGGGGTAGTTGGCGGGGAGCTGTTTTTT. Protein sequence: CASSPPGVVGGELFF. Filled out from reference TRBV9 and TRBJ2-2, the complete variable domain reads DSGVTQTPKHLITATGQRVTLRCSPRSGDLSVYWYQQSLDQGLQFLIQYYNGEERAKGNILERFSAQQFPDLHSELNLSSLELGDSALYFCASSPPGVVGGELFFGEGSRLTVL.

V gene TRBV20-1 combines with J gene TRBJ1-3; TRBD1 might be the D (5 bases). The CDR3 is made up of 15 amino acids. CDR1 and CDR2 (germline): DFQATT, SNEGSKA (reference sequence). The ends were cut back, 0 bases at V and 1 base at J, with 10 bases in the middle. The CDR3 here is CSARDHRNSGNTIYF. The CDR3 DNA reads as TGCAGTGCTAGAGACCACAGGAATTCTGGAAACACCATATATTTT.

The J gene is TRBJ1-1, the V gene TRBV7-2; D is possibly TRBD1 (5 bases). Germline loops: CDR1 SGHTA, CDR2 FQGNSA. Trimming took off 3 bases at V and 1 base at J, with 9 bases between the two ends. The CDR3 extends over 14 amino acids. CDR3 DNA sequence: TGTGCCAGCAGCTTCGGACACCCGAACACTGAAGCTTTCTTT. Translated, it gives CASSFGHPNTEAFF.

The J gene is TRBJ2-3, the V gene TRBV7-9; possible D gene TRBD2, 6 bases. Germline CDR1 reads SEHNR; CDR2 reads FQNEAQ (reference sequence). The CDR3 is made up of 14 amino acids. Between the trimmed V and J ends, which lost 8 bases and 6 bases, there was a span of 18 bases. The CDR3 sequence is CASGTGPAMDTQYF. The CDR3 DNA sequence: TGTGCCAGCGGGACTGGGCCGGCCATGGATACGCAGTATTTT.

The genes are TRBV24-1 and TRBJ2-7; the D is unclear. Germline CDR1 and CDR2: KGHDR and SFDVKD. The CDR3 runs 15 residues. Trimming pared 4 bases from V and 3 bases from J, leaving 15 bases between. CDR3 sequence reads: CATSDRDTDFYEQYF. DNA for the CDR3: TGTGCCACCAGTGACCGAGACACCGACTTCTACGAGCAGTACTTC.

The chain employs TRBV20-1 and TRBJ2-5; 11 bases map to TRBD2. V lost 3 bases, J lost 0 bases, and 6 bases stayed unmatched. Germline assignment: CDR1 DFQATT and CDR2 SNEGSKA (reference sequence). The CDR3 has 16 amino acids. DNA for the CDR3: TGCAGTGCTAGCCCCCCGACTAGCGGGGACCAAGAGACCCAGTACTTC. Amino acids: CSASPPTSGDQETQYF.

The rearrangement uses TRBV19 and TRBJ2-7, with 11 positions matching TRBD1. Trimming removed 7 bases from V and 4 bases from J; junction bases left unmatched: 6. This CDR3 is 14 amino acids long. Germline-derived CDR1 and CDR2 are LNHDA and SQIVND (reference sequence). The CDR3 DNA sequence: TGTGCCAGTACACCGGGACAGGGGGTTTACGAGCAGTACTTC. Its protein is CASTPGQGVYEQYF.

The chain links TRBV19 to TRBJ1-5; D may be TRBD1 (6 bases). This CDR3 contains 18 residues. In germline, CDR1 is LNHDA, CDR2 SQIVND (reference sequence). The V and J ends lost 3 bases and 0 bases respectively, with 18 bases between them. CDR3 bases: TGTGCCAGTAGTATCCCCTTCGACGCAGGGGATAGCAATCAGCCCCAGCATTTT. Encoded protein: CASSIPFDAGDSNQPQHF.

In its sample, this clonotype was seen many times. The chain links TRBV20-1 to TRBJ1-3; possibly TRBD1 for D (5 bases). This CDR3 is built from 13 residues. Trimming shortened V by 7 bases and J by 3 bases, and 13 bases separated the two germline ends. Germline CDR1 and CDR2: DFQATT and SNEGSKA (reference sequence). The CDR3, as DNA: TGCAGTGGCGTAGGGGAATTTGGAAACACCATATATTTT. This codes for CSGVGEFGNTIYF.

The chain employs TRBV12-3 or TRBV12-4 and TRBJ1-2; 10 positions match TRBD1. The CDR3 sequence is 15 residues long. J gave up 5 bases and V 8 bases, and 11 bases lay outside the gene matches. The CDR3 bases are TGTGCCAGCTCCCTGACAGGGGGCGGGTGGTATGGCTACACCTTC. Translating gives CASSLTGGGWYGYTF.

The chain has TRBV12-3 or TRBV12-4 and TRBJ2-7; 7 bases match TRBD2. The junction had 14 bases not matched to a gene; V was cut back by 9 bases and J by 0 bases. CDR3 length equals 16 residues. The CDR3 bases are TGTGCCAGTAGTACCATCGGCCGCGGGGGCTCCTACGAGCAGTACTTC. Its translation: CASSTIGRGGSYEQYF.